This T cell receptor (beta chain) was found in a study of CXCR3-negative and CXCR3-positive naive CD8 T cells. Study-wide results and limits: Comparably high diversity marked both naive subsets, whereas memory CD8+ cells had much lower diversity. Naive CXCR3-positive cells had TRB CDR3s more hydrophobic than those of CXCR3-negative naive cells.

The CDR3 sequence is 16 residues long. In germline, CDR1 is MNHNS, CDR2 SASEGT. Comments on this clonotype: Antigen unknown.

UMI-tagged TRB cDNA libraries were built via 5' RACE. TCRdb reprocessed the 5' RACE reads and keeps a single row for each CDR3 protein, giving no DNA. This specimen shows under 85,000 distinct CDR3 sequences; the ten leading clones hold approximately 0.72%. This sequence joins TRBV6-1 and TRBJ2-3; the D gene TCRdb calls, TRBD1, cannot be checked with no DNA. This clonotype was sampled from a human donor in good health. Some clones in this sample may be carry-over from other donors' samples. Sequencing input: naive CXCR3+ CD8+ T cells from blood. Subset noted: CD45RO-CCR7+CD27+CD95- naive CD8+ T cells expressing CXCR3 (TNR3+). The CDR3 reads CASRDRDRIVTDTQYF.